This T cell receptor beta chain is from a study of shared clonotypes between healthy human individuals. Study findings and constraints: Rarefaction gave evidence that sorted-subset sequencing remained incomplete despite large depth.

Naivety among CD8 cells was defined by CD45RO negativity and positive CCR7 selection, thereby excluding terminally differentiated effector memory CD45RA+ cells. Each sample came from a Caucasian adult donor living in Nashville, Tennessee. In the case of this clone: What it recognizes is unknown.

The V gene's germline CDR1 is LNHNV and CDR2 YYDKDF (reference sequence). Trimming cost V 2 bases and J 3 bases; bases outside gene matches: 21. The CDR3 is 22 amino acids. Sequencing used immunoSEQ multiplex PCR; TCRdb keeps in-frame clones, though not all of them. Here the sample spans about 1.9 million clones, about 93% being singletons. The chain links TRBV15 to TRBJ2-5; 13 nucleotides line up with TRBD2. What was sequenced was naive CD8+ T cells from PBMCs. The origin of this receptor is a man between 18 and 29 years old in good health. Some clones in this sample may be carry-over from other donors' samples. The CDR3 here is CATSRPSNPTLLAGGGKETQYF. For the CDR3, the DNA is TGTGCCACCAGCAGACCTAGCAACCCAACTCTACTAGCGGGAGGGGGCAAAGAGACCCAGTACTTC.